This T cell receptor beta chain is from a study of blood T cell repertoires in COVID-19. Study background: Both acute and convalescent COVID-19 samples were obtained from the United States, Italy and Spain. T cells, B-cell-depleted T cells, or PBMCs provided the cDNA or gDNA that served as material.

Original processing notes: Reference gene primer amplification yielded estimated nucleated cell counts. Some clones are missing from TCRdb's copy, which holds only in-frame ones; the method was immunoSEQ multiplex PCR. V and J calls and clone size are given by that table; D and trimming were obtained from the DNA. Among 79,000 or so clones listed, 87% were seen once. This CDR3 has 15 amino acids. With 0 bases removed from V and 5 bases from J, the gap between germline ends came to 13 bases. Germline assignment: CDR1 MNHEY and CDR2 SMNVEV (reference sequence). Sequenced material: peripheral blood. This chain connects TRBV27 to TRBJ1-1; D unclear. The source of this sequence is a human donor in a cohort sampled during active COVID-19. The CDR3 DNA follows: TGTGCCAGCAGTTTATCGAGAGGCTCGCGGACTGAAGCTTTCTTT. Its protein product is CASSLSRGSRTEAFF.